The 6 T cell receptor beta chains below come from one sample, sequenced in a study of CD8 T cells in Susac syndrome. Random hexamers were used to reverse transcribe roughly 0.45 to 1 ug of RNA. TCRdb passed the immunoSEQ multiplex PCR reads through MiXCR, listing each CDR3 protein once. Seen here are around 140,000 distinct CDR3 sequences, 95% observed once, and the top ten hold 0.13% to 0.15%. The sample was CD4+ T cells from PBMCs. The receptors stem from a human donor with Susac syndrome.

V and J are TRBV2 and TRBJ2-5; 11 bases are a match to TRBD2. This CDR3 spans 15 amino acids. After removal of 6 bases from V and 5 bases from J, the junction contained 8 bases not matched to a gene. Germline-derived CDR1 and CDR2 are SNHLY and FYNNEI. CDR3 sequence reads: CASSPLAGVGETQYF. The CDR3 nucleotides read TGTGCCAGCAGCCCACTAGCGGGAGTAGGGGAGACCCAGTACTTC.

The chain combines TRBV5-4 with TRBJ2-3; 7 positions match TRBD1. The germline V gene has CDR1 SGHNT and CDR2 YYREEE (reference sequence). The CDR3 runs to 15 residues. Unmatched junction bases numbered 5, after V lost 2 bases and J lost 2 bases. The CDR3 region has the DNA TGTGCCAGCAGCTTCCGGGACAGATCCACAGATACGCAGTATTTT. As protein: CASSFRDRSTDTQYF.

The V gene is TRBV20-1, the J gene TRBJ1-1, with 7 positions matching TRBD1. Germline V gene sequence: CDR1 DFQATT, CDR2 SNEGSKA (reference sequence). This CDR3 contains 14 residues. V gave up 6 bases and J gave up 1 base; unmatched junction bases: 8. CDR3: CSAYRQGKNTEAFF. DNA for the CDR3: TGCAGTGCCTACCGACAGGGAAAGAACACTGAAGCTTTCTTT.

The chain is built from TRBV20-1 and TRBJ1-2; 9 bases match TRBD1. CDR1 and CDR2 from the germline V gene are DFQATT and SNEGSKA (reference sequence). The J segment lost 7 bases and the V segment lost 6 bases, leaving 6 bases of the junction unmatched. CDR3 length equals 12 residues. The CDR3 here is CSALGQGGGYTF. Here the CDR3 DNA reads TGCAGTGCCCTGGGACAGGGCGGTGGCTACACCTTC.

This clonotype was picked up one time. The rearrangement joins TRBV11-2 to TRBJ1-2; the D gene is possibly TRBD1 (6 bases). The V gene's germline CDR1 is SGHAT and CDR2 FQNNGV. V shed 4 bases and J shed 4 bases, with 10 bases lying between them. The CDR3 contains 13 residues. In nucleotides, the CDR3 is TGTGCCAGCAGCTCGACAGGCCCCTATGGCTACACCTTC. Its translation is CASSSTGPYGYTF.

V usage is TRBV20-1 and J usage is TRBJ1-2; 10 positions agree with TRBD1. Germline-derived CDR1 and CDR2 are DFQATT and SNEGSKA (reference sequence). The CDR3 totals 14 residues. V was pared by 5 bases and J by 4 bases, with 7 bases of the junction left unmatched. The chain's CDR3 is CSAGDRGEGYGYTF. For the CDR3, the DNA is TGCAGTGCTGGGGACAGGGGAGAAGGCTATGGCTACACCTTC.